These 27 T cell receptor beta chains were all obtained from the same sample, sequenced in a study. A single record per CDR3 protein comes from TCRdb applying MiXCR to the 5' RACE reads. The table lists 53,000 or so distinct CDR3 sequences, almost 25% of them singletons. Sequenced: tumor-infiltrating naive CD4+ T cells sorted from the breast tumor. Sample subset: naive CD4+ T cells, CD4+CD45RA+CD25-. These TCRs come from a female donor with breast cancer.

The V gene is TRBV6-1, the J gene TRBJ2-2, with D possibly matching TRBD2 (6 bases). The length of the CDR3 is 14 residues. Germline V gene sequence: CDR1 MNHNS, CDR2 SASEGT. Trimming pared 6 bases from V and 1 base from J, leaving 9 bases between. CDR3 bases: TGTGCCAGCAGCACTAGCTGGAACACCGGGGAGCTGTTTTTT. It encodes CASSTSWNTGELFF.

This clonotype came up a few times. The chain is built from TRBV11-2 and TRBJ2-7, with a weak D call TRBD2 (5 bases). Trimming removed 5 bases from V and 5 bases from J, with 13 bases in between. In germline, CDR1 is SGHAT, CDR2 FQNNGV. The CDR3 has 13 amino acids. In DNA, the CDR3 is TGTGCCAGCAGCGCGCTCGGGGTCCACGAGCAGTACTTC. This codes for CASSALGVHEQYF.

CDR3 amino acids: CASSAKETQYF. DNA for the CDR3: TGTGCCAGCAGTGCCAAAGAGACCCAGTACTTC. The chain carries TRBV7-3 and TRBJ2-5; D is ambiguous. The CDR3 length is 11 residues. Trimming stripped 6 bases from V and 3 bases from J, with 5 bases between. Germline V gene lookup returns CDR1 SGHTA and CDR2 FQGTGA.

This clonotype was counted many times. The CDR3: CASSEGRTGLNQPQHF. The CDR3 region has the DNA TGTGCCAGCAGTGAAGGACGGACAGGGTTGAATCAGCCCCAGCATTTT. The chain recombines TRBV2 with TRBJ1-5; 8 bases line up with TRBD1. V lost 1 base and J lost 4; bases outside the gene matches: 6. CDR1 is SNHLY, CDR2 FYNNEI, per germline. There are 16 residues in the CDR3.

The chain couples TRBV7-2 to TRBJ1-6; D gene uncertain. CDR3 length equals 16 residues. The V end was cut by 1 base, the J end by 2 bases, with 9 bases between. The germline CDR1 and CDR2 sequences are SGHTA and FQGNSA. This chain's CDR3 is CASSLELSAYNSPLHF. In nucleotides, the CDR3 is TGTGCCAGCAGCTTAGAGCTATCGGCCTATAATTCACCCCTCCACTTT. Looking up the rest from reference TRBV7-2 and TRBJ1-6 gives the full variable domain: GAGVSQSPSNKVTEKGKDVELRCDPISGHTALYWYRQSLGQGLEFLIYFQGNSAPDKSGLPSDRFSAERTGGSVSTLTIQRTQQEDSAVYLCASSLELSAYNSPLHFGNGTRLTVT.

This clonotype came up a few times. V and J are TRBV5-1 and TRBJ2-7, with 10 bases identical to TRBD2. CDR1 is SGHRS and CDR2 is YFSETQ in the germline V gene. The V segment lost 6 bases and the J segment 1 base; nucleotides outside the gene matches: 10. There are 16 residues in the CDR3. The CDR3 DNA reads as TGCGCCAGCAAGCTGGCAGCGGGAGGGGGGTCCTACGAGCAGTACTTC. This sequence encodes CASKLAAGGGSYEQYF.

This clonotype was observed a handful of times. This rearrangement joins TRBV20-1 to TRBJ2-7; 13 bases map to TRBD2. The V and J ends lost 6 bases and 4 bases, in that order; junction bases with no gene match: 6. The CDR3 is 14 residues long. Germline-derived CDR1 and CDR2 are DFQATT and SNEGSKA (reference sequence). The CDR3 here is CSAERTSGSYEQYF. The CDR3 nucleotides read TGCAGTGCAGAGAGGACTAGCGGGAGTTACGAGCAGTACTTC.

The rearrangement uses TRBV11-3 and TRBJ2-7; 7 bases fit TRBD1. J was trimmed by 7 bases and V by 2 bases; bases with no gene match: 11. CDR1 is SGHNT, CDR2 YENEEA, per germline. This CDR3 comprises 15 residues. CDR3 nucleotide sequence: TGTGCCAGCAGCTTATCAGTACAGGGGACGGGGGAGCAGTACTTC. This codes for CASSLSVQGTGEQYF.

At least ten counts were recorded for this clonotype. The CDR3 is CASSPRLAGSSYNEQFF. For the CDR3, the DNA is TGTGCCAGCAGCCCAAGACTAGCGGGTAGCTCCTACAATGAGCAGTTCTTC. The rearrangement links TRBV7-9 to TRBJ2-1, with 10 bases lining up with TRBD2. This CDR3 contains 17 residues. Germline-derived CDR1 and CDR2 are SEHNR and FQNEAQ (reference sequence). The ends lost 5 bases at V and 0 bases at J; junction bases unmatched: 7.

This clonotype was detected a few times. This rearrangement joins TRBV12-3 or TRBV12-4 to TRBJ2-5; D perhaps matches TRBD1 (7 bases). V was shortened by 6 bases and J by 1 base, with 12 bases between the two germline ends. This CDR3 contains 14 residues. As DNA, the CDR3 is TGTGCCAGCAGGGAGGGACAGAGCCAAGAGACCCAGTACTTC. Translating gives CASREGQSQETQYF.

The genes are TRBV5-1 and TRBJ1-2; weak D call: TRBD1 (5 bases). V lost 0 bases and J 12 bases, leaving 12 bases between the germline ends. Germline CDR1 is SGHRS and CDR2 is YFSETQ. This CDR3 is 12 amino acids long. Written as DNA, the CDR3 is TGCGCCAGCAGCTTGGACCAGCAGGGCCACACCTTC. Protein product: CASSLDQQGHTF.

This clonotype was counted between two and nine times. The chain employs TRBV24-1 and TRBJ2-2, with D possibly being TRBD2 (6 bases). V was clipped by 1 base and J by 13 bases, with 12 bases between them. Germline CDR1 and CDR2: KGHDR and SFDVKD. The CDR3 is made up of 13 amino acids. CDR3 in DNA: TGTGCCACCAGTGATTTAGGCGGGATGCGGCTGTTTTTT. This sequence encodes CATSDLGGMRLFF.

The V and J genes are TRBV18 and TRBJ2-5; 9 nucleotides align to TRBD1. Per the germline V gene, CDR1 is KGHSH and CDR2 is LQKENI. J gave up 4 bases and V 6 bases, and 3 bases lay outside the gene matches. The CDR3 contains 13 residues. CDR3 residues: CASSTGQGETQYF. CDR3 DNA: TGTGCCAGCTCGACGGGACAGGGAGAGACCCAGTACTTC.

This clonotype occurred many times. The rearrangement links TRBV20-1 to TRBJ1-2; the match to TRBD1 covers 7 bases. The length of the CDR3 is 13 residues. V dropped 1 base and J dropped 9; count of bases not matched to a gene: 8. Germline V gene data show CDR1 as DFQATT and CDR2 as SNEGSKA (reference sequence). The CDR3 region is CSARARQGGRYTF. The CDR3 DNA sequence: TGCAGTGCTAGAGCCCGACAGGGTGGGCGCTACACCTTC.

V usage is TRBV7-9 and J usage is TRBJ2-2; no definite D call. This CDR3 is 15 amino acids long. CDR1 SEHNR and CDR2 FQNEAQ come from the germline V gene (reference sequence). Trimming removed 3 bases from V and 1 base from J, with 9 bases in between. Written as DNA, the CDR3 is TGTGCCAGCAGCTTTTCGTCAGAGAACACCGGGGAGCTGTTTTTT. Protein: CASSFSSENTGELFF.

The table lists this clonotype with a count of one. This chain joins TRBV28 and TRBJ1-1, with D perhaps matching TRBD1 (6 bases). This CDR3 has 14 residues. Trimming pared 2 bases from V and 3 bases from J, leaving 10 bases between. Germline-derived CDR1 and CDR2 are MDHEN and SYDVKM. CDR3 coding DNA: TGTGCCAGCAGTTTAGGACAGACCTACACTGAAGCTTTCTTT. Translating it yields CASSLGQTYTEAFF.

This clonotype was seen just once. The chain employs TRBV5-8 and TRBJ2-5; D is undetermined. CDR1 and CDR2 from the germline V gene are SGHTS and YDEGEE. V was trimmed by 9 bases and J by 3 bases, leaving 15 bases between them. This CDR3 spans 13 amino acids. DNA for the CDR3: TGTGCCAACAACTTACACCGCGAAGAGACCCAGTACTTC. Translated, it gives CANNLHREETQYF.

This chain's CDR3 is CASRRPSGSSVSEQFF. For the CDR3, the DNA is TGTGCCAGCAGACGTCCTAGCGGGAGCTCGGTTAGTGAGCAGTTCTTC. The genes are TRBV12-3 or TRBV12-4 and TRBJ2-1; 10 bases are a match to TRBD2. Losses at the gene ends were 6 bases for V and 9 bases for J; bases not matched to a gene: 14. There are 16 residues in the CDR3.

This clonotype was detected a few times. The chain combines TRBV6-5 with TRBJ1-1; perhaps TRBD1 as D (5 bases). Germline lookup yields CDR1 MNHEY and CDR2 SVGAGI. Between the trimmed V and J ends, which lost 6 bases and 8 bases, there was a span of 19 bases. This CDR3 has 14 residues. This CDR3 reads CASSEQVTPQEAFF. In nucleotides, the CDR3 is TGTGCCAGCAGCGAACAGGTTACTCCCCAAGAAGCTTTCTTT.

This clonotype has only a few counts. This chain joins TRBV7-3 and TRBJ2-1; 7 bases fit TRBD1. J was trimmed by 6 bases and V by 4 bases; bases with no gene match: 3. Germline lookup yields CDR1 SGHTA and CDR2 FQGTGA. This CDR3 has 13 residues. In nucleotides, the CDR3 is TGTGCCAGCAGCTATGACAGGGCCAATGAGCAGTTCTTC. It specifies CASSYDRANEQFF.

This chain connects TRBV12-3 or TRBV12-4 to TRBJ2-1, with 10 nucleotides matching TRBD2. J gave up 1 base and V 5 bases, and 8 bases lay outside the gene matches. This CDR3 region has 17 residues. The CDR3 coding sequence is TGTGCCAGCAGTCTATTTGGACTAGCGGAGTCCTACAATGAGCAGTTCTTC. Translating it yields CASSLFGLAESYNEQFF.

Worth noting for this clonotype: Because it lacks the conserved phenylalanine or tryptophan at the end, this CDR3 is likely a read error. The V call is TRBV10-3, the J call TRBJ2-1, with D maybe TRBD2 (5 bases). Germline values: CDR1 ENHRY, CDR2 SYGVKD. The V gene lost 3 bases and the J gene lost 2 bases, with 8 bases spanning the gap. This CDR3 comprises 14 residues. The CDR3 DNA follows: TGTGCCATCAGTGACGGCGGGCCCTACAATGAGCAGTTCTAC. Translating gives CAISDGGPYNEQFY.

The sample holds a few counts of this clonotype. The chain combines TRBV5-6 with TRBJ1-1, with D uncertain. Germline assignment: CDR1 SGHDT and CDR2 YYEEEE. V lost 1 base, J lost 11 bases, and 9 bases lay in between. The CDR3 extends over 11 amino acids. The CDR3 DNA sequence: TGTGCCAGCAGCTTGTACGGAACGGCTTTCTTT. Its protein is CASSLYGTAFF.

The chain links TRBV20-1 to TRBJ1-1, with no clear D. Germline assignment: CDR1 DFQATT and CDR2 SNEGSKA (reference sequence). The CDR3 runs to 11 residues. The CDR3 DNA reads TGCCTGGGATCAATGAACACTGAAGCTTTCTTT. This encodes CLGSMNTEAFF.

The table lists this clonotype with many counts. The chain is built from TRBV7-3 and TRBJ1-2; TRBD1 is a possible D gene (6 bases). V lost 7 bases, J lost 8 bases, and 20 bases lay in between. In germline, CDR1 is SGHTA, CDR2 FQGTGA. This CDR3 comprises 14 residues. CDR3 DNA: TGTGCCAGCAAGGTGGACAGTAGATCTGGAGGCTACACCTTC. This translates into CASKVDSRSGGYTF.

This clonotype was detected many times. The J gene is TRBJ2-7, the V gene TRBV20-1; the D call may be TRBD1 or TRBD2 (5 bases each). The CDR3 consists of 13 residues. Germline V lookup: CDR1 DFQATT, CDR2 SNEGSKA (reference sequence). Trimming removed 5 bases from V and 2 bases from J, with 13 bases in between. The DNA of the CDR3 is TGCAGTGCTCCCCTCAGAGGGGCCTACGAGCAGTACTTC. It is translated as CSAPLRGAYEQYF.

The chain couples TRBV20-1 to TRBJ1-5, with D perhaps matching TRBD1 (5 bases). Deletions cut 3 bases from V and 9 bases from J, with 12 bases between. The CDR3 contains 12 residues. Germline V lookup: CDR1 DFQATT, CDR2 SNEGSKA (reference sequence). This CDR3 reads CSASKGVGPQHF. CDR3 nucleotide sequence: TGCAGTGCTAGTAAAGGGGTTGGGCCCCAGCATTTT.